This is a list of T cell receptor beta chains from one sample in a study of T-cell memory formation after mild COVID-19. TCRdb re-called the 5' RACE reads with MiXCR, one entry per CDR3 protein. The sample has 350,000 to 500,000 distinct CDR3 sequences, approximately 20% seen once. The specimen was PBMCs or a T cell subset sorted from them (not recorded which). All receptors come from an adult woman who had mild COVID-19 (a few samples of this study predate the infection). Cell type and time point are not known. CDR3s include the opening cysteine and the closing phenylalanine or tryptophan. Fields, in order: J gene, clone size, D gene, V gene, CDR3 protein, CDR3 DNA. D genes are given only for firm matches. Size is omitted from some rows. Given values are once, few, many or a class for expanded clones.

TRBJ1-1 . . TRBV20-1 CSAREGTALGEAFF TGCAGTGCTAGAGAAGGAACAGCCTTAGGTGAAGCTTTCTTT
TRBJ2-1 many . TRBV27 CASSLRPGTEQFF TGTGCCAGCAGTCTCCGGCCTGGGACTGAGCAGTTCTTC
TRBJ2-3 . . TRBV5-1 CASSPLGGQTSTDTQYF TGCGCCAGCAGCCCCCTGGGGGGACAGACTAGCACAGATACGCAGTATTTT
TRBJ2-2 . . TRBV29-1 CSVQGRTNTGELFF TGCAGCGTTCAGGGGCGAACGAACACCGGGGAGCTGTTTTTT
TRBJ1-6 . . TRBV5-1 CASSLAGTNSPLHF TGCGCCAGCAGCTTGGCTGGGACTAATTCACCCCTCCACTTT
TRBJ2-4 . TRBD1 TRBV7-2 CASTPGGAGKNIQYF TGTGCCAGCACCCCAGGGGGCGCCGGCAAAAACATTCAGTACTTC
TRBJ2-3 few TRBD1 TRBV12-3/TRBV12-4 CASSGTGVGTDTQYF TGTGCCAGCAGTGGGACAGGGGTGGGGACAGATACGCAGTATTTT
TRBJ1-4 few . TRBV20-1 CSARVVNEKLFF TGCAGTGCTAGAGTAGTCAATGAAAAACTGTTTTTT
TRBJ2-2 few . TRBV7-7 CASSPSGTPNTGELFF TGTGCCAGCAGCCCCTCCGGGACTCCGAACACCGGGGAGCTGTTTTTT
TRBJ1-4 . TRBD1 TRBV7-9 CASGTGNEKLFF TGTGCCAGCGGGACAGGGAACGAAAAACTGTTTTTT
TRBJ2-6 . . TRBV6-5 CASSYGGAGANVLTF TGTGCCAGCAGTTATGGGGGAGCTGGGGCCAACGTCCTGACTTTC
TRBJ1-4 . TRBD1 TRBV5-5 CASADRVSEKLFF TGTGCCAGCGCCGACAGGGTGAGCGAAAAACTGTTTTTT
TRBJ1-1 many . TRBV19 CASSTGHGYAEAFF TGTGCCAGTAGCACGGGACACGGTTATGCTGAAGCTTTCTTT
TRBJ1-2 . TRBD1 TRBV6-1 CATTHLDRGGYTF TGTGCCACTACTCACCTGGACAGGGGTGGCTACACCTTC
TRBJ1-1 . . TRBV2 CASNSNTEAFF TGTGCCAGCAATTCCAACACTGAAGCTTTCTTT
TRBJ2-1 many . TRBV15 CATSRDSGFSYNEQFF TGTGCCACCAGCAGAGATTCGGGCTTCTCCTACAATGAGCAGTTCTTC
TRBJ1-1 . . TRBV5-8 CASSLMLNTEAFF TGTGCCAGCAGCTTGATGTTGAACACTGAAGCTTTCTTT
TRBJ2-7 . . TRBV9 CASSVGSGPFSSYEQYF TGTGCCAGCAGCGTAGGATCAGGGCCGTTCTCCTCCTACGAGCAGTACTTC
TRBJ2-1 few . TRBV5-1 CASSLSATSDNNEQFF TGCGCCAGCAGCTTGTCGGCGACTAGTGATAACAATGAGCAGTTCTTC
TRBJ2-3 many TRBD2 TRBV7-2 CASSLTPSGTDTQYF TGTGCCAGCAGCTTAACACCTAGCGGGACAGATACGCAGTATTTT
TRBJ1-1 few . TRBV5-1 CASSLVPGTNTEAFF TGCGCCAGCAGCTTGGTCCCGGGGACGAACACTGAAGCTTTCTTT
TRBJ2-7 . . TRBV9 CASKGGGGEQYF TGTGCCAGCAAGGGTGGCGGCGGGGAGCAGTACTTC
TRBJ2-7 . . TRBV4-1 CASSQDKLEHSYEQYF TGCGCCAGCAGCCAAGATAAACTAGAGCACTCCTACGAGCAGTACTTC
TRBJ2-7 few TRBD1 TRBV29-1 CSARDSGYEQYF TGCAGCGCCCGGGACAGTGGTTACGAGCAGTACTTC
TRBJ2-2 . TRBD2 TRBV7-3 CASSLGLAGTGELFF TGTGCCAGCAGCTTAGGACTAGCGGGAACCGGGGAGCTGTTTTTT
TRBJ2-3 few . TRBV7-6 CASSSRFELRTDTQYF TGTGCCAGCAGCTCCCGGTTTGAGCTCCGAACAGATACGCAGTATTTT
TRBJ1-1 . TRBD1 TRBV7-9 CASSPQGQGMNTEAFF TGTGCCAGCAGCCCCCAGGGACAGGGAATGAACACTGAAGCTTTCTTT
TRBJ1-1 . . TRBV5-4 CASSPSVLGTEAFF TGTGCCAGCAGCCCATCGGTTTTGGGCACTGAAGCTTTCTTT
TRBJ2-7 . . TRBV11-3 CASSSRWMVHEQYF TGTGCCAGCAGCTCAAGGTGGATGGTCCACGAGCAGTACTTC
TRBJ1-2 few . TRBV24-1 CATSDFLNYGYTF TGTGCCACCAGTGATTTCCTCAACTATGGCTACACCTTC
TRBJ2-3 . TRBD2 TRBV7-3 CASSSRAGPDTQYF TGTGCCAGCAGCTCAAGAGCGGGGCCGGATACGCAGTATTTT
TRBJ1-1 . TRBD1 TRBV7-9 CASSPDDRASEAFF TGTGCCAGCAGCCCAGACGACAGGGCGAGTGAAGCTTTCTTT
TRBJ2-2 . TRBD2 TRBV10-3 CAISGTSGGSNTGELFF TGTGCCATCAGTGGGACTAGCGGGGGTTCGAACACCGGGGAGCTGTTTTTT
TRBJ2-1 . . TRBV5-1 CASSLGESGPSIEQFF TGCGCCAGCAGCTTGGGAGAGTCAGGGCCCTCGATTGAGCAGTTCTTC
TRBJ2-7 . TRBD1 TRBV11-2 CASSLDRGTSYEQYF TGTGCCAGCAGCTTGGACAGGGGGACGAGCTACGAGCAGTACTTC